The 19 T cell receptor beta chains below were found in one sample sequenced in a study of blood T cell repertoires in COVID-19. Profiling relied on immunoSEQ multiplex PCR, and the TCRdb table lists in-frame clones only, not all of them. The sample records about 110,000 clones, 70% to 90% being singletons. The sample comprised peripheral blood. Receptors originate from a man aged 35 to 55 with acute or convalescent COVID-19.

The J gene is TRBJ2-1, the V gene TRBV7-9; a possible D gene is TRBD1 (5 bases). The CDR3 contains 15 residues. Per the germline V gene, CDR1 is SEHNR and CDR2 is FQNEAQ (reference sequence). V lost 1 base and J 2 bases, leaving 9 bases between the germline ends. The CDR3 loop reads CASSLGGATYNEQFF. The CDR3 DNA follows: TGTGCCAGCAGCTTAGGTGGGGCAACCTACAATGAGCAGTTCTTC.

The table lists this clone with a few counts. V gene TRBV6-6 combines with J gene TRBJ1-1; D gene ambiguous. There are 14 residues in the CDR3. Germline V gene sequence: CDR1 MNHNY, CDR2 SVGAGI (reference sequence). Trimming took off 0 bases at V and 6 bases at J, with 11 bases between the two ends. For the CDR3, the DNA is TGTGCCAGCAGTTACTCGGGAGGGTCCCCTGAAGCTTTCTTT. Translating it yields CASSYSGGSPEAFF.

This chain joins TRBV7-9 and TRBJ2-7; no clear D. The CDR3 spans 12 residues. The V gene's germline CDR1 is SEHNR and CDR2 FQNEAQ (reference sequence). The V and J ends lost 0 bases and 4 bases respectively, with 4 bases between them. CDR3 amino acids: CASSLATYEQYF. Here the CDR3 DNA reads TGTGCCAGCAGCTTAGCTACTTACGAGCAGTACTTC.

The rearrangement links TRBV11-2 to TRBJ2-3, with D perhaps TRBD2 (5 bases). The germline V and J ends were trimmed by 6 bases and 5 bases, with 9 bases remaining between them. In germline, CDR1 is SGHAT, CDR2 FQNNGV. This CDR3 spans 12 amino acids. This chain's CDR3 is CASRSAGDTQYF. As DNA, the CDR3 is TGTGCCAGCAGATCGGCGGGAGATACGCAGTATTTT.

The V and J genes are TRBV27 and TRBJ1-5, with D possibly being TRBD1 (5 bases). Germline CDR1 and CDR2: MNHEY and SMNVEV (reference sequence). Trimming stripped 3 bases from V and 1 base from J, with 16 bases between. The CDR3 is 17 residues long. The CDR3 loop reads CASSFRGTPGSNQPQHF. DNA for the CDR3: TGTGCCAGCAGTTTTCGCGGGACCCCCGGGAGCAATCAGCCCCAGCATTTT.

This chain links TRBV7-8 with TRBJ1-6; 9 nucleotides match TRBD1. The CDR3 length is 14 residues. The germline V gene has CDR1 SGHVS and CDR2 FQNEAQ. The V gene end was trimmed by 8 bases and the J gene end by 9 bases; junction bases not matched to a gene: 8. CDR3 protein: CASFRGQGGSPLHF. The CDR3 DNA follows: TGTGCCAGCTTCCGGGGACAGGGTGGTTCACCCCTCCACTTT.

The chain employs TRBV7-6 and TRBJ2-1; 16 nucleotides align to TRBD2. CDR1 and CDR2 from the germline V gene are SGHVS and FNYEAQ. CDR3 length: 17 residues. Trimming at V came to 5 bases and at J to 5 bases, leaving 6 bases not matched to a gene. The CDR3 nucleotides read TGTGCCAGCAGCAAGGGACTAGCGGGAGGGCCCCACAATGAGCAGTTCTTC. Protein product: CASSKGLAGGPHNEQFF.

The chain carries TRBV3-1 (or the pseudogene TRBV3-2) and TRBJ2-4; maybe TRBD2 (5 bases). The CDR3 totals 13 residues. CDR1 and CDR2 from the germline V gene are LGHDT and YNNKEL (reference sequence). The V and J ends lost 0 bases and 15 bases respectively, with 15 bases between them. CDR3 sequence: CASSQEPSLVRYF. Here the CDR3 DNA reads TGTGCCAGCAGCCAAGAACCCTCACTAGTCAGGTACTTC.

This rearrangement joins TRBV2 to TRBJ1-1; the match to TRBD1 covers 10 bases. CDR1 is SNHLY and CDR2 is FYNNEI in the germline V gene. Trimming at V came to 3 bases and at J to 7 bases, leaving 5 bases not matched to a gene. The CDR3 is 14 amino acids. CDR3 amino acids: CASSDRGQGIEAFF. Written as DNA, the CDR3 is TGTGCCAGCAGTGATCGGGGACAGGGGATTGAAGCTTTCTTT.

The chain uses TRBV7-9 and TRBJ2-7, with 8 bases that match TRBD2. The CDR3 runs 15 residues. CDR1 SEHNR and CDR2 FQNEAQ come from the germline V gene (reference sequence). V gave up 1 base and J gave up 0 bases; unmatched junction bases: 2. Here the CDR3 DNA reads TGTGCCAGCAGCTTAGAGACTAGCGCCTCCTACGAGCAGTACTTC. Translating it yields CASSLETSASYEQYF.

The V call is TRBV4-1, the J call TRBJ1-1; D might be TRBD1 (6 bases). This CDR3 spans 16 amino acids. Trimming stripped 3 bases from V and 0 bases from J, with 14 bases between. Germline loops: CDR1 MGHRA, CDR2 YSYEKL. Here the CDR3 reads CASSQGMRGLNTEAFF. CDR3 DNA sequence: TGCGCCAGCAGCCAGGGGATGAGGGGGTTGAACACTGAAGCTTTCTTT.

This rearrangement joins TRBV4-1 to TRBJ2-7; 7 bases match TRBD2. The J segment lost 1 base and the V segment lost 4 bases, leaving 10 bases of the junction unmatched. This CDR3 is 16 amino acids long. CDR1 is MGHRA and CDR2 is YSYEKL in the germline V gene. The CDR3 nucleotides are TGCGCCAGCAGCCCCCACTTATCGGGAGGTTCCTACGAGCAGTACTTC. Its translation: CASSPHLSGGSYEQYF.

The CDR3 region has the DNA TGTGCCGGAGGGAACGGGGGACCCGCTACGGCTTTCTTT. It translates to CAGGNGGPATAFF. The J gene is TRBJ1-1, the V gene TRBV2; TRBD1 might be the D (5 bases). V was cut by 11 bases and J by 11 bases, with 24 bases left in between. The CDR3 contains 13 residues. Germline loops: CDR1 SNHLY, CDR2 FYNNEI.

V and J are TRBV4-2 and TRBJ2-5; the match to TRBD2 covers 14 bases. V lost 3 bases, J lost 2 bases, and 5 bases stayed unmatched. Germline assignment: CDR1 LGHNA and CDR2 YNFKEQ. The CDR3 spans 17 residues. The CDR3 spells CASSQVTSGGAQETQYF. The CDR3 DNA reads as TGTGCCAGCAGCCAGGTGACTAGCGGGGGGGCACAAGAGACCCAGTACTTC.

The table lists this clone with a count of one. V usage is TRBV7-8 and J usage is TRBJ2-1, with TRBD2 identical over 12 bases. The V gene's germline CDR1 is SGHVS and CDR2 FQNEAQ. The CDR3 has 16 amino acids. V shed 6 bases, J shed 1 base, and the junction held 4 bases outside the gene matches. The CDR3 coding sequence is TGTGCCAGCAGTCCTAGCGGGGGGGCTTCCTACAATGAGCAGTTCTTC. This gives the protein CASSPSGGASYNEQFF.

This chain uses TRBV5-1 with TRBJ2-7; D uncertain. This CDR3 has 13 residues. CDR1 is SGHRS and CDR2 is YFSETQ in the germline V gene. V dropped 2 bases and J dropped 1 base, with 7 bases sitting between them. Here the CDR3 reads CASSLHVSYEQYF. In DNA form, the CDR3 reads TGCGCCAGCAGCTTACACGTTTCCTACGAGCAGTACTTC.

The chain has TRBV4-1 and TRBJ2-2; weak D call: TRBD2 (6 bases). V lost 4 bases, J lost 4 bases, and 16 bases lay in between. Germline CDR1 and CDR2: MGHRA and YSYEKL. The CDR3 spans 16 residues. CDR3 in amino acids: CASSPHPGTLTGELFF. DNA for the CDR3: TGCGCCAGCAGCCCCCACCCCGGGACTCTCACCGGGGAGCTGTTTTTT.

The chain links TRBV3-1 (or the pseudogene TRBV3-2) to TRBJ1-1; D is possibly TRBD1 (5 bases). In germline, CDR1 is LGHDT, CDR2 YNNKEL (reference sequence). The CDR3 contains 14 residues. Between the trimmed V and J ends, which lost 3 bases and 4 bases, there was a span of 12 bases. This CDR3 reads CASSQGMGGTEAFF. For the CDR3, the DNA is TGTGCCAGCAGCCAGGGGATGGGGGGCACTGAAGCTTTCTTT.

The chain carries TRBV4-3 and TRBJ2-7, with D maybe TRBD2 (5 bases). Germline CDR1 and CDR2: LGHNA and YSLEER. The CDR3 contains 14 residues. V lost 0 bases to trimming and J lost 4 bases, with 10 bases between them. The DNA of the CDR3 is TGCGCCAGCAGCCAAGAAGAAAGGGAGTACGAGCAGTACTTC. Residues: CASSQEEREYEQYF.